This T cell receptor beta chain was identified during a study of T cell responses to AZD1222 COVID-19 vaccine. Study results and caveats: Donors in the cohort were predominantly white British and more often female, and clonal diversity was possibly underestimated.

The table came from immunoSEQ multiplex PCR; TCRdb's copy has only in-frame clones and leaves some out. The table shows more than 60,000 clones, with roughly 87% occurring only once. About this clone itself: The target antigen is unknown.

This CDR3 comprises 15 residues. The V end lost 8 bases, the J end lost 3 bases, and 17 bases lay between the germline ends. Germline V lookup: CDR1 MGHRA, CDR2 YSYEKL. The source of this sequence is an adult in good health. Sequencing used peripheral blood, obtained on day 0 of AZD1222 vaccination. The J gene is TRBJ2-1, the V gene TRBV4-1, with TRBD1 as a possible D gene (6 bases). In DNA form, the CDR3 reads TGCGCCAGCCGTAGAGCAGGGGTCAACTACAATGAGCAGTTCTTC. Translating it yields CASRRAGVNYNEQFF.